This passage covers 23 T cell receptor beta chains from one sample sequenced in a study of siplizumab effects on memory and regulatory T cells. The method was immunoSEQ multiplex PCR; TCRdb's version includes in-frame clones alone and lacks a portion of them. The sample lists 87,000 or so clones, about 87% occurring once. Source material: CD4+ T cells sorted from blood. These receptor sequences come from a human donor in good health.

In regard to this clone: At one of its ends the junction is not consistent with the germline gene, which may arise from a read error. This chain uses TRBV7-7 with TRBJ2-3; D might be TRBD2 (5 bases). Germline V lookup: CDR1 SSHAT, CDR2 FNYEAQ (reference sequence). The CDR3 has 12 residues. The CDR3 loop reads CASSSGGDTQYF. The CDR3 DNA follows: TGTGCTAGCAGCTCCGGAGGAGATACGCAGTATTTT.

The chain carries TRBV2 and TRBJ2-7; 12 bases match TRBD2. V gave up 6 bases and J gave up 6 bases; unmatched junction bases: 6. There are 14 residues in the CDR3. Germline CDR1 SNHLY, CDR2 FYNNEI. The CDR3 sequence is CASRRLAGVGEQYF. CDR3 bases: TGTGCCAGCAGGAGACTAGCGGGAGTTGGCGAGCAGTACTTC.

This chain uses TRBV19 with TRBJ2-3; perhaps TRBD1 as D (5 bases). V was pared by 9 bases and J by 5 bases, with 18 bases between. The germline V gene encodes CDR1 LNHDA and CDR2 SQIVND (reference sequence). CDR3 length: 14 residues. CDR3 sequence (DNA): TGTGCCAGCCAGAGGACACCCCCCGGAGATACGCAGTATTTT. Residues: CASQRTPPGDTQYF.

The CDR3 sequence is CASSAPGRGYYEQYF. CDR3 in DNA: TGTGCCAGCAGCGCCCCGGGAAGAGGCTACTACGAGCAGTACTTC. The chain combines TRBV7-8 with TRBJ2-7; weak D call: TRBD2 (5 bases). This CDR3 has 15 residues. Trimming stripped 5 bases from V and 3 bases from J, with 17 bases between. Looked up from germline, CDR1 is SGHVS and CDR2 is FQNEAQ.

The genes are TRBV19 and TRBJ1-2; D is ambiguous. The V and J ends lost 6 bases and 7 bases respectively, with 18 bases between them. This CDR3 spans 14 amino acids. Germline V gene lookup returns CDR1 LNHDA and CDR2 SQIVND (reference sequence). The CDR3 region has the DNA TGTGCCAGTAGCCCAAATGGCGGGGATGGTGGCTACACCTTC. Protein sequence: CASSPNGGDGGYTF.

This rearrangement joins TRBV5-1 to TRBJ2-1, with 8 bases aligning to TRBD1. The J segment lost 1 base and the V segment lost 6 bases, leaving 6 bases of the junction unmatched. CDR1 is SGHRS, CDR2 YFSETQ, per germline. The CDR3 loop spans 15 amino acids. The CDR3 here is CASTLGQVSYNEQFF. CDR3 DNA: TGCGCCAGCACCCTGGGACAGGTATCCTACAATGAGCAGTTCTTC.

The gene calls are TRBV6-1 and TRBJ2-3, with a tentative D call TRBD1 (6 bases). V was trimmed by 5 bases and J by 0 bases, leaving 9 bases between them. The CDR3 consists of 14 residues. Germline CDR1 and CDR2: MNHNS and SASEGT. In DNA, the CDR3 is TGTGCCAGCAGTTTTACAGGGAGCACAGATACGCAGTATTTT. It encodes CASSFTGSTDTQYF.

This chain joins TRBV6-1 and TRBJ2-7; 7 nucleotides match TRBD1. Germline V gene lookup returns CDR1 MNHNS and CDR2 SASEGT. J gave up 0 bases and V 6 bases, and 5 bases lay outside the gene matches. The CDR3 runs to 14 residues. This CDR3 reads CASRVDRASYEQYF. CDR3 sequence (DNA): TGTGCCAGCAGAGTCGACAGGGCCTCCTACGAGCAGTACTTC.

This clone showed up just once. The V and J genes are TRBV18 and TRBJ1-4; 7 bases align to TRBD1. The germline V gene has CDR1 KGHSH and CDR2 LQKENI. This CDR3 comprises 13 residues. V shed 8 bases, J shed 7 bases, and the junction held 7 bases outside the gene matches. CDR3 protein: CASGTAWAEKLFF. CDR3 nucleotides: TGTGCCAGCGGGACAGCCTGGGCTGAAAAACTGTTTTTT.

This chain uses TRBV4-3 with TRBJ2-5, with 7 bases lining up with TRBD2. Germline V gene sequence: CDR1 LGHNA, CDR2 YSLEER. The CDR3 has 15 amino acids. The J segment lost 3 bases and the V segment lost 1 base, leaving 5 bases of the junction unmatched. The CDR3 sequence is CASSQGDRGEETQYF. Here the CDR3 DNA reads TGCGCCAGCAGCCAAGGAGACCGGGGGGAAGAGACCCAGTACTTC.

The chain uses TRBV28 and TRBJ2-5; 12 nucleotides align to TRBD2. V gave up 7 bases and J gave up 5 bases; unmatched junction bases: 14. The CDR3 length is 17 residues. Looked up from germline, CDR1 is MDHEN and CDR2 is SYDVKM. CDR3 nucleotide sequence: TGTGCCAGCACCCCCTCGCTAGCGGGAGGGCTAGGGGAGACCCAGTACTTC. This gives the protein CASTPSLAGGLGETQYF.

The chain uses TRBV4-1 and TRBJ2-5; D not certain. This CDR3 contains 14 residues. The germline CDR1 and CDR2 sequences are MGHRA and YSYEKL. V was shortened by 4 bases and J by 0 bases, with 9 bases between the two germline ends. CDR3 in amino acids: CASSREENQETQYF. The CDR3 nucleotides read TGCGCCAGCAGCCGTGAAGAAAACCAAGAGACCCAGTACTTC.

The CDR3 here is CSVLSDSGNTIYF. The CDR3 nucleotides read TGCAGCGTTCTCTCGGACTCTGGAAACACCATATATTTT. V gene TRBV29-1 combines with J gene TRBJ1-3; D remains unclear. This CDR3 spans 13 amino acids. CDR1 is SQVTM, CDR2 ANQGSEA, per germline. Trimming removed 5 bases at V and 0 bases at J, with 8 bases between.

The V gene is TRBV14, the J gene TRBJ2-2; possibly TRBD1 for D (5 bases). Trimming removed 1 base from V and 2 bases from J, with 11 bases in between. Germline V lookup: CDR1 SGHDN, CDR2 FVKESK. The CDR3 loop spans 16 amino acids. The CDR3: CASSQVNRINTGELFF. The DNA of the CDR3 is TGTGCCAGCAGCCAAGTAAACAGGATCAACACCGGGGAGCTGTTTTTT.

The chain joins TRBV30 to TRBJ1-5; D unclear. The germline V gene encodes CDR1 GTSNPN and CDR2 SVGIG (reference sequence). V lost 2 bases, J lost 4 bases, and 9 bases lay in between. The CDR3 runs 13 residues. CDR3 residues: CAWSSVGNQPQHF. CDR3 bases: TGTGCCTGGAGTTCGGTTGGGAATCAGCCCCAGCATTTT.

Of note for this clone: Additional DNA sequences in this sample encode the identical CDR3. This chain connects TRBV29-1 to TRBJ1-3; D is perhaps TRBD1 (5 bases). The germline gives CDR1 SQVTM, CDR2 ANQGSEA. CDR3 length: 13 residues. The V and J ends lost 1 base and 4 bases respectively, with 8 bases between them. CDR3 residues: CSVEGGGGNTIYF. The CDR3 DNA is TGCAGCGTTGAAGGGGGCGGAGGAAACACCATATATTTT.

The rearrangement joins TRBV9 to TRBJ2-1; TRBD2 is a possible D gene (6 bases). CDR1 is SGDLS and CDR2 is YYNGEE in the germline V gene. V was shortened by 5 bases and J by 8 bases, with 20 bases between the two germline ends. This CDR3 region has 15 residues. Here the CDR3 reads CASSLSGLMGDEQFF. In DNA, the CDR3 is TGTGCCAGCAGTCTCTCGGGACTCATGGGGGATGAGCAGTTCTTC.

The chain links TRBV28 to TRBJ2-7; D not resolved. Trimming took 8 bases from V and 5 from J, leaving 10 bases between them. The CDR3 sequence is 11 residues long. CDR1 is MDHEN, CDR2 SYDVKM, per germline. CDR3 sequence: CASEAFHEQYF. CDR3 nucleotide sequence: TGTGCCAGCGAAGCCTTTCACGAGCAGTACTTC.

The CDR3 here is CASSASRDRDLGYTF. In nucleotides, the CDR3 is TGTGCCAGCAGCGCCAGCCGGGACAGGGATTTGGGCTACACCTTC. The genes are TRBV9 and TRBJ1-2; TRBD1 aligns across 9 bases. Germline V gene data show CDR1 as SGDLS and CDR2 as YYNGEE. The J segment lost 8 bases and the V segment lost 3 bases, leaving 11 bases of the junction unmatched. CDR3 size: 15 residues.

J is TRBJ2-5 and V is TRBV2; possibly TRBD1 for D (7 bases). Per germline, CDR1 SNHLY and CDR2 FYNNEI. The CDR3 spans 13 residues. The ends were cut back, 8 bases at V and 5 bases at J, with 15 bases in the middle. CDR3 sequence reads: CASWGARGETQYF. The CDR3, as DNA: TGTGCCAGCTGGGGGGCCAGGGGGGAGACCCAGTACTTC.

V and J are TRBV4-1 and TRBJ2-7; no definite D call. V gave up 0 bases and J gave up 2 bases, with 8 bases separating them. CDR3 length: 14 amino acids. Germline assignment: CDR1 MGHRA and CDR2 YSYEKL. The CDR3, as DNA: TGCGCCAGCAGCCAAGATGGAACCGCCTACGAGCAGTACTTC. Protein sequence: CASSQDGTAYEQYF.

The chain joins TRBV5-1 to TRBJ2-1; D is ambiguous. The V end was cut by 1 base, the J end by 2 bases, with 10 bases between. Per the germline V gene, CDR1 is SGHRS and CDR2 is YFSETQ. The CDR3 spans 15 residues. The CDR3 coding sequence is TGCGCCAGCAGCTTGACGTCAGTAGCCTACAATGAGCAGTTCTTC. Translating gives CASSLTSVAYNEQFF.

The J gene is TRBJ1-5, the V gene TRBV7-9; 10 nucleotides line up with TRBD1. Germline loops: CDR1 SEHNR, CDR2 FQNEAQ (reference sequence). This CDR3 has 14 residues. Unmatched junction bases numbered 2, after V lost 5 bases and J lost 4 bases. CDR3 in DNA: TGTGCCAGCAGCCGGACAGGGGGGAATCAGCCCCAGCATTTT. This gives the protein CASSRTGGNQPQHF.